This T cell receptor beta chain was documented in a study of blood T cell repertoires in COVID-19. Study information: PBMCs, B-cell-depleted T cells, or T cells provided the cDNA or gDNA that made up the material.

The CDR3 totals 13 residues. The V and J ends lost 2 bases and 7 bases respectively, with 9 bases between them. Per the germline V gene, CDR1 is GTSNPN and CDR2 is SVGIG (reference sequence). Authors' data handling: From reference gene primer amplification, estimates of nucleated cell counts were derived. Data came from immunoSEQ multiplex PCR; TCRdb stores just in-frame clones and leaves some out. The V and J calls and clone size are taken from that table; D and trimming were inferred from the DNA. Of about 270,000 clones in the sample, 81% were seen once. The TCR comes from a woman in her sixties with active or convalescent COVID-19. The rearrangement links TRBV30 to TRBJ1-6; D is possibly TRBD1 (6 bases). Specimen: peripheral blood. The CDR3 DNA follows: TGTGCCTGGAGTAGGGGGGGAAATTCACCCCTCCACTTT. Translation gives CAWSRGGNSPLHF.